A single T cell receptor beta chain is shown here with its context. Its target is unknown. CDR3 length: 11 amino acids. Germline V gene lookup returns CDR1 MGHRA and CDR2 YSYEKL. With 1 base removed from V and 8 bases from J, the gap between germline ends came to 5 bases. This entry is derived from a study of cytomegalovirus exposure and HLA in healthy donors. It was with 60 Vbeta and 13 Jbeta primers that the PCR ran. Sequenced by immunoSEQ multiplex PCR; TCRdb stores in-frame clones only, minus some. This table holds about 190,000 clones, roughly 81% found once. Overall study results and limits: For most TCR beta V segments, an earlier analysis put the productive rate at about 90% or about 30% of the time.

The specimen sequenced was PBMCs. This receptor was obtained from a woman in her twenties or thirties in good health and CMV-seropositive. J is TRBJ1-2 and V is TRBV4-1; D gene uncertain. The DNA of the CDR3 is TGCGCCAGCAGCCAAGCTGGCGGCTACACCTTC. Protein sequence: CASSQAGGYTF.